This T cell receptor beta chain was obtained from a study of cytomegalovirus exposure and HLA in healthy donors. Germline V lookup: CDR1 SNHLY, CDR2 FYNNEI. The CDR3 totals 15 residues. The ends lost 2 bases at V and 0 bases at J; junction bases unmatched: 1. Study-wide results and caveats: In a later analysis, at a false discovery rate of 0.05, approximately 15,000 TCR beta sequences matched HLA alleles. When presence/absence was analysed, sequencing depth was taken to be roughly uniform across donors. An observed cluster of highly shared sequence variants was recorded as a likely sequencing artifact.

PCR primers comprised 60 Vbeta and 13 Jbeta primers. Data came from immunoSEQ multiplex PCR; TCRdb stores just in-frame clones and leaves some out. This sample carries about 190,000 clones, roughly 73% of them seen once, and the ten largest clones take around 1.9%. Note on this clone: What it recognizes is unknown.

The receptor comes from a woman aged 30 to 39 in good health and CMV-seronegative. Sequenced sample: PBMCs. The chain uses TRBV2 and TRBJ1-3; 7 bases agree with TRBD1. The DNA of the CDR3 is TGTGCCAGCAGTGAATCAGGGGGCTCTGGAAACACCATATATTTT. Protein sequence: CASSESGGSGNTIYF.